This entry lists 21 T cell receptor beta chains sequenced from one sample in a study of PD-L1 blockade in urothelial cancer. TCRdb's copy holds only in-frame clones and misses some; the assay was immunoSEQ multiplex PCR. Of 45,000 to 55,000 clones listed, roughly 82% were seen once; the top ten hold approximately 1.5%. As to time point: pretreatment peripheral blood. The sample in question was PBMCs, obtained around atezolizumab (anti-PD-L1) treatment. These receptor sequences come from a man aged 50-60 years with urothelial cancer.

This rearrangement joins TRBV9 to TRBJ2-1, with D possibly matching TRBD2 (5 bases). The germline gives CDR1 SGDLS, CDR2 YYNGEE. V was trimmed by 2 bases and J by 2 bases, leaving 8 bases between them. This CDR3 comprises 14 residues. The CDR3 sequence is CASSVSGPYNEQFF. The CDR3 DNA sequence: TGTGCCAGCAGCGTCAGCGGCCCCTACAATGAGCAGTTCTTC.

This chain links TRBV28 with TRBJ2-5; 13 bases are a match to TRBD2. This CDR3 is 16 amino acids long. Germline V gives CDR1 MDHEN, CDR2 SYDVKM. Trimming cost V 4 bases and J 4 bases; bases outside gene matches: 6. CDR3 sequence (DNA): TGTGCCAGCAGTTATACTAGCGGGAGGGGGGGAGAGACCCAGTACTTC. This translates into CASSYTSGRGGETQYF.

This clone occurred once. This chain links TRBV29-1 with TRBJ2-3; TRBD2 matches at 8 bases. This CDR3 comprises 13 residues. The V and J ends lost 5 bases and 3 bases, in that order; junction bases with no gene match: 4. Per germline, CDR1 SQVTM and CDR2 ANQGSEA. DNA of the CDR3: TGCAGCGTTAGCGGGGGCGGAACAGATACGCAGTATTTT. It encodes CSVSGGGTDTQYF.

The CDR3 bases are TGTGCCAGCAGCCCGGGAGGTCCAGGGCAGTTCTTC. It encodes CASSPGGPGQFF. The V gene is TRBV7-8, the J gene TRBJ2-1; 7 bases fit TRBD2. This CDR3 is 12 amino acids long. V dropped 5 bases and J dropped 12; count of bases not matched to a gene: 7. The germline CDR1 and CDR2 sequences are SGHVS and FQNEAQ. Looking up the rest from reference TRBV7-8 and TRBJ2-1 gives the full variable domain: GAGVSQSPRYKVAKRGQDVALRCDPISGHVSLFWYQQALGQGPEFLTYFQNEAQLDKSGLPSDRFFAERPEGSVSTLKIQRTQQEDSAVYLCASSPGGPGQFFGPGTRLTVL.

J is TRBJ2-5 and V is TRBV9, with 7 bases identical to TRBD2. The ends lost 3 bases at V and 7 bases at J; junction bases unmatched: 0. Germline assignment: CDR1 SGDLS and CDR2 YYNGEE. The CDR3 is 11 amino acids. CDR3 sequence (DNA): TGTGCCAGCAGCGCGGGGGGGACCCAGTACTTC. This translates into CASSAGGTQYF.

The chain combines TRBV7-2 with TRBJ2-1, with 9 bases aligning to TRBD1. Looked up from germline, CDR1 is SGHTA and CDR2 is FQGNSA. V lost 5 bases and J lost 1; bases outside the gene matches: 3. The CDR3 extends over 15 amino acids. The CDR3 reads CASSVDRGSYNEQFF. Written as DNA, the CDR3 is TGTGCCAGCAGCGTGGACAGGGGATCCTACAATGAGCAGTTCTTC.

The rearrangement joins TRBV7-9 to TRBJ1-4, with 9 bases lining up with TRBD1. Trimming cost V 3 bases and J 5 bases; bases outside gene matches: 4. This CDR3 comprises 15 residues. The germline V gene has CDR1 SEHNR and CDR2 FQNEAQ (reference sequence). CDR3: CASSFSTGGNEKLFF. The CDR3 nucleotides read TGTGCCAGCAGCTTTAGTACAGGGGGCAATGAAAAACTGTTTTTT. Variable domain in full (rest from reference TRBV7-9 and TRBJ1-4): DTGVSQNPRHKITKRGQNVTFRCDPISEHNRLYWYRQTLGQGPEFLTYFQNEAQLEKSRLLSDRFSAERPKGSFSTLEIQRTEQGDSAMYLCASSFSTGGNEKLFFGSGTQLSVL.

The gene calls are TRBV30 and TRBJ2-2; 8 nucleotides line up with TRBD2. With 3 bases clipped from V and 5 bases from J, the junction kept 5 bases outside the gene matches. Germline assignment: CDR1 GTSNPN and CDR2 SVGIG (reference sequence). This CDR3 is built from 14 residues. The CDR3 DNA reads as TGTGCCTGGAGCCCACTAGCGGAGACCGGGGAGCTGTTTTTT. Encoded protein: CAWSPLAETGELFF.

V is TRBV7-9 and J is TRBJ2-1; TRBD1 might be the D (5 bases). With 3 bases removed from V and 0 bases from J, the gap between germline ends came to 9 bases. This CDR3 contains 15 residues. CDR1 is SEHNR and CDR2 is FQNEAQ in the germline V gene (reference sequence). The CDR3 reads CASSFRDSSYNEQFF. CDR3 nucleotides: TGTGCCAGCAGCTTTCGAGACAGCTCCTACAATGAGCAGTTCTTC.

The chain uses TRBV11-2 and TRBJ2-3; 9 bases are a match to TRBD2. Germline V gene data show CDR1 as SGHAT and CDR2 as FQNNGV. V shed 5 bases and J 0 bases; nucleotides not matched to a gene: 3. The CDR3 is 15 amino acids. This CDR3 reads CASSRAGGSTDTQYF. The DNA of the CDR3 is TGTGCCAGCAGCCGAGCGGGAGGAAGCACAGATACGCAGTATTTT.

The genes are TRBV27 and TRBJ2-7, with D possibly matching TRBD1 (5 bases). The germline CDR1 and CDR2 sequences are MNHEY and SMNVEV (reference sequence). This CDR3 has 14 residues. Trimming shortened V by 5 bases and J by 3 bases, and 14 bases separated the two germline ends. The CDR3: CASSPTDRFYEQYF. CDR3 sequence (DNA): TGTGCCAGCAGTCCAACCGACAGATTCTACGAGCAGTACTTC.

The rearrangement links TRBV14 to TRBJ2-3, with 12 bases that match TRBD2. The germline CDR1 and CDR2 sequences are SGHDN and FVKESK. This CDR3 is built from 16 residues. Germline trimming cut 5 bases from V and 0 bases from J; bases unmatched to any gene: 3. The CDR3 DNA sequence: TGTGCCAGCAGCAGTCTAGCGGGGGGGAGCACAGATACGCAGTATTTT. It specifies CASSSLAGGSTDTQYF. Full variable domain (rest looked up from reference TRBV14 and TRBJ2-3): EAGVTQFPSHSVIEKGQTVTLRCDPISGHDNLYWYRRVMGKEIKFLLHFVKESKQDESGMPNNRFLAERTGGTYSTLKVQPAELEDSGVYFCASSSLAGGSTDTQYFGPGTRLTVL.

The genes are TRBV28 and TRBJ2-5, with TRBD2 identical over 13 bases. This CDR3 is 15 amino acids long. V shed 4 bases and J 3 bases; nucleotides not matched to a gene: 2. Germline CDR1 is MDHEN and CDR2 is SYDVKM. The CDR3 sequence: CASSWGLAGKETQYF. DNA of the CDR3: TGTGCCAGCAGTTGGGGACTAGCGGGAAAAGAGACCCAGTACTTC.

The V gene is TRBV9, the J gene TRBJ1-3, with D unresolved. Germline V gives CDR1 SGDLS, CDR2 YYNGEE. V was trimmed by 6 bases and J by 0 bases, leaving 10 bases between them. The CDR3 runs to 14 residues. The CDR3 here is CASTYAGSGNTIYF. The CDR3 DNA sequence: TGTGCCAGCACCTACGCGGGCTCTGGAAACACCATATATTTT.

The V and J genes are TRBV29-1 and TRBJ2-7; TRBD2 might be the D (5 bases). Per the germline V gene, CDR1 is SQVTM and CDR2 is ANQGSEA. The V gene lost 4 bases and the J gene lost 3 bases, with 10 bases spanning the gap. The CDR3 runs to 12 residues. CDR3 sequence reads: CSVAGGNYEQYF. In DNA form, the CDR3 reads TGCAGCGTTGCTGGAGGCAACTACGAGCAGTACTTC.

This sequence joins TRBV7-9 and TRBJ1-2; D is perhaps TRBD1 (5 bases). This CDR3 is built from 16 residues. Germline assignment: CDR1 SEHNR and CDR2 FQNEAQ (reference sequence). Between the trimmed V and J ends, which lost 0 bases and 5 bases, there was a span of 16 bases. CDR3 amino acids: CASSLARAQGGYGYTF. DNA of the CDR3: TGTGCCAGCAGCTTAGCCCGGGCCCAGGGTGGGTATGGCTACACCTTC.

This clone appeared once. The J gene is TRBJ1-5, the V gene TRBV21-1; the table's D gene call, TRBD1, was not cross checked with the DNA. TRBV21-1 has pseudogene status. The length of the CDR3 is 22 residues. CDR3 amino acids: CASSKHFRVPADRGDSNQPQHF. In DNA, the CDR3 is TGTGCCAGCAGCAAACATTTTCGAGTTCCGGCAGACAGGGGGGATAGCAATCAGCCCCAGCATTTT.

The rearrangement joins TRBV7-9 to TRBJ2-2, with 7 nucleotides matching TRBD2. The germline V gene encodes CDR1 SEHNR and CDR2 FQNEAQ (reference sequence). This CDR3 is built from 16 residues. Losses at the gene ends were 1 base for V and 2 bases for J; bases not matched to a gene: 4. Here the CDR3 DNA reads TGTGCCAGCAGCTTAGTTGGGACTACAAACACCGGGGAGCTGTTTTTT. Translation gives CASSLVGTTNTGELFF.

The sample holds a few counts of this clone. V and J are TRBV18 and TRBJ1-3, with 9 bases matching TRBD1. This CDR3 has 16 residues. From germline, CDR1 is KGHSH and CDR2 LQKENI. Unmatched junction bases numbered 2, after V lost 0 bases and J lost 2 bases. The CDR3 DNA follows: TGTGCCAGCTCACCACCTCGGGACAGGGCTGGAAACACCATATATTTT. Residues: CASSPPRDRAGNTIYF.

The chain uses TRBV29-1 and TRBJ2-5; no reliable D call. The CDR3 sequence is 10 residues long. Germline CDR1 and CDR2: SQVTM and ANQGSEA. Trimming cost V 7 bases and J 4 bases, with 7 bases left between them. The CDR3 DNA reads as TGCAGCGGCGATAGAGAGACCCAGTACTTC. Translation gives CSGDRETQYF. Complete variable domain (other parts from reference TRBV29-1 and TRBJ2-5): SAVISQKPSRDICQRGTSLTIQCQVDSQVTMMFWYRQQPGQSLTLIATANQGSEATYESGFVIDKFPISRPNLTFSTLTVSNMSPEDSSIYLCSGDRETQYFGPGTRLLVL.

This chain links TRBV13 with TRBJ2-5, with a possible D match to TRBD2 (5 bases). CDR3 size: 13 residues. CDR1 is PRHDT and CDR2 is FYEKMQ in the germline V gene (reference sequence). V was shortened by 6 bases and J by 5 bases, with 13 bases between the two germline ends. CDR3 in DNA: TGTGCCAGCAGGTTCGCTAGCCAGGAGACCCAGTACTTC. Protein: CASRFASQETQYF. The full variable domain, in which reference TRBV13 and TRBJ2-5 provide the parts outside the CDR3, is AAGVIQSPRHLIKEKRETATLKCYPIPRHDTVYWYQQGPGQDPQFLISFYEKMQSDKGSIPDRFSAQQFSDYHSELNMSSLELGDSALYFCASRFASQETQYFGPGTRLLVL.